This T cell receptor beta chain was recorded in a study of neurological immune-mediated disorders. The cDNA was generated through 5'RACE incorporating 10-nucleotide random UMIs. TCRdb recomputed calls from the 5' RACE reads with MiXCR, one row per CDR3 protein. The repertoire holds approximately 31,000 distinct CDR3 sequences, 4.6% seen once, with more than 20% in the top ten. The table lists this clonotype with many counts. Antigen specificity is unknown. Study results and caveats: HTLV-1-associated myelopathy ranked highest for TCR clonal expansion and multiple sclerosis lowest, beneath healthy controls.

The CDR3 runs 16 residues. Trimming pared 4 bases from V and 7 bases from J, leaving 24 bases between. CDR1 is SGHRS, CDR2 YFSETQ, per germline. The chain employs TRBV5-1 and TRBJ2-7; TRBD2 might be the D (7 bases). The sequence came from a man aged 18 to 30 in good health. Sequencing was done on a sample of PBMCs. The CDR3 bases are TGCGCCAGCAGCCAGAAAACGGGGGGCCCCTACGAAGAGCAGTACTTC. This translates into CASSQKTGGPYEEQYF.